These T cell receptor beta chains were read from a single sample in a study of control samples from healthy donors and cancer patients. The repertoire was sequenced with immunoSEQ multiplex PCR; TCRdb's copy has only in-frame clones and lacks some. The table has tens of thousands of clones, more than 75% seen once. Sample: PBMCs. All receptors derive from a woman aged 35 to 49 with lung cancer. CDR3s include the opening cysteine and the closing phenylalanine or tryptophan. The D gene is left open where the match is weak. Some rows have no size entry. The others give once, few or many, or a class for an expanded clone.

CDR3 protein | CDR3 DNA | V gene | D gene | J gene | clone size
CASTPGVTEAFF | TGTGCCAGCACCCCAGGGGTCACTGAAGCTTTCTTT | TRBV2 | NA | TRBJ1-1 | NA
CASSTFGVQGEEKLFF | TGTGCCAGCAGTACCTTTGGAGTCCAGGGTGAAGAAAAACTGTTTTTT | TRBV5-5 | NA | TRBJ1-4 | once
CASSLGLRGPGMADTQYF | TGTGCCAGCAGTTTAGGTCTTCGCGGGCCGGGAATGGCAGATACGCAGTATTTT | TRBV28 | NA | TRBJ2-3 | NA
CASTVGGRREQFF | TGTGCCAGCACCGTGGGGGGGCGTCGAGAGCAGTTCTTC | TRBV11-3 | NA | TRBJ2-1 | few
CASSEWVRDGNYGYTF | TGTGCCAGCAGTGAATGGGTCAGGGACGGTAACTATGGCTACACCTTC | TRBV6-1 | NA | TRBJ1-2 | few
CASMKDASSYGYTF | TGTGCCAGCATGAAGGACGCTTCCTCCTATGGCTACACCTTC | TRBV6-5 | NA | TRBJ1-2 | NA
CATRGYTEAFF | TGCGCCACCAGGGGTTACACTGAAGCTTTCTTT | TRBV4-1 | NA | TRBJ1-1 | NA
CASSRVTGFIGNTIYF | TGCGCCAGCAGCCGCGTGACAGGGTTCATTGGAAACACCATATATTTT | TRBV4-3 | TRBD1 | TRBJ1-3 | NA
CASSSPGTRTTGELFF | TGTGCCAGCAGTTCCCCCGGGACTAGAACCACCGGGGAGCTGTTTTTT | TRBV28 | TRBD2 | TRBJ2-2 | NA
CASGMTGDNSGLHF | TGTGCCAGTGGGATGACCGGTGATAATTCAGGCCTCCACTTT | TRBV19 | NA | TRBJ1-6 | NA
CASSPGGNFYEQYF | TGTGCCAGCTCACCGGGGGGCAACTTTTACGAGCAGTACTTC | TRBV18 | NA | TRBJ2-7 | NA
CASSPQSGLNYEQYF | TGTGCCAGCAGCCCCCAGTCAGGGCTGAACTACGAGCAGTACTTC | TRBV7-3 | NA | TRBJ2-7 | NA
CASSRGQGEKLFF | TGTGCCAGCAGCCGAGGACAGGGGGAAAAACTGTTTTTT | TRBV12-3/TRBV12-4 | TRBD1 | TRBJ1-4 | NA
CAIMPSGQMNTEAFF | TGTGCCATCATGCCGTCAGGACAGATGAACACTGAAGCTTTCTTT | TRBV10-3 | NA | TRBJ1-1 | NA
CASLGNEGLNTGELFF | TGTGCCAGCCTGGGGAACGAGGGCCTGAACACCGGGGAGCTGTTTTTT | TRBV28 | NA | TRBJ2-2 | NA
CASSLDPQPHSYNEQFF | TGTGCCAGCAGCTTAGATCCACAGCCTCATTCCTACAATGAGCAGTTCTTC | TRBV11-3 | NA | TRBJ2-1 | once
CASSHLGRGTDTQYF | TGTGCCAGCAGCCACCTTGGTAGAGGCACAGATACGCAGTATTTT | TRBV28 | NA | TRBJ2-3 | NA
CASFEGRETEAFF | TGTGCCAGCTTCGAGGGGAGGGAAACTGAAGCTTTCTTT | TRBV7-9 | NA | TRBJ1-1 | NA
CASSFLTGATEAFF | TGTGCCAGCAGTTTCCTGACAGGGGCCACTGAAGCTTTCTTT | TRBV28 | TRBD1 | TRBJ1-1 | NA
CATSRAGGEQFF | TGTGCCACCAGCAGAGCGGGGGGTGAGCAGTTCTTC | TRBV15 | TRBD2 | TRBJ2-1 | NA
CASTTGSPGYTF | TGTGCCAGCACTACGGGCAGCCCGGGCTACACCTTC | TRBV6-5 | NA | TRBJ1-2 | NA
CASSLRAPQETQYF | TGTGCCAGCAGCTTGAGGGCACCTCAAGAGACCCAGTACTTC | TRBV7-9 | NA | TRBJ2-5 | NA
CASSETVPTGYGYTF | TGCGCCAGCAGCGAGACAGTTCCAACGGGCTATGGCTACACCTTC | TRBV5-1 | NA | TRBJ1-2 | NA
CAWSQLRGEQFF | TGTGCCTGGAGTCAATTGAGGGGGGAGCAGTTCTTC | TRBV30 | NA | TRBJ2-1 | NA
CASSLVGRVGSPLHF | TGTGCCAGCAGCTTGGTAGGCAGGGTAGGGTCACCCCTCCACTTT | TRBV5-4 | NA | TRBJ1-6 | NA
CASSLSPGGEAFF | TGTGCCAGCAGTTTGTCGCCGGGCGGGGAAGCTTTCTTT | TRBV6-6 | NA | TRBJ1-1 | NA